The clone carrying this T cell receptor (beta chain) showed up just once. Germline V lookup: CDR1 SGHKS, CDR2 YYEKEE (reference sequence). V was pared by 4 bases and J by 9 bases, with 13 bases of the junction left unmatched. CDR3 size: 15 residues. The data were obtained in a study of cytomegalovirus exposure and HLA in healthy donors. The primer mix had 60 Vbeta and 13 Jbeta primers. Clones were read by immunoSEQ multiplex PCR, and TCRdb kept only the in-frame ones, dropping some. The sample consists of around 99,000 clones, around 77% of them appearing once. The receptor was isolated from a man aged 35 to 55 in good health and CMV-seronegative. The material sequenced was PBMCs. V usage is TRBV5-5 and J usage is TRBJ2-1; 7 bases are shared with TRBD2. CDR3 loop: CASSLGGRAWSEQFF. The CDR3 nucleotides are TGTGCCAGCAGCCTGGGAGGGAGGGCCTGGAGTGAGCAGTTCTTC.